This is a list of T cell receptor beta chains from one sample in a study of blood T cell repertoires in COVID-19. TCRdb's table, derived via immunoSEQ multiplex PCR, lists solely in-frame clones and lacks some. The top ten hold around 1.9% of the sample, which has approximately 300,000 clones, around 85% seen once. What was sequenced was PBMCs or T cells enriched from blood (not recorded which). The receptors derive from a woman in her 30s who had been exposed to COVID-19. CDR3s include the opening cysteine and the closing phenylalanine or tryptophan. D genes are given only for firm matches. The size entry is marked missing in some rows and otherwise reads once, few, many or a size class.

clone size: -
D gene: TRBD1
V gene: TRBV19
J gene: TRBJ1-5
CDR3 protein: CASSPDRGRSNQPQHF
CDR3 DNA: TGTGCCAGTAGTCCCGACAGGGGTCGGAGCAATCAGCCCCAGCATTTT

clone size: -
D gene: TRBD2
V gene: TRBV11-2
J gene: TRBJ2-3
CDR3 protein: CASSLVGGSTDTQYF
CDR3 DNA: TGTGCCAGCAGCTTAGTGGGGGGGAGCACAGATACGCAGTATTTT

clone size: -
D gene: -
V gene: TRBV30
J gene: TRBJ2-1
CDR3 protein: CAWREGNEQFF
CDR3 DNA: TGTGCCTGGAGGGAGGGCAATGAGCAGTTCTTC

clone size: -
D gene: TRBD1
V gene: TRBV5-1
J gene: TRBJ2-5
CDR3 protein: CASSSTGKETQYF
CDR3 DNA: TGCGCCAGCAGCTCGACAGGGAAGGAGACCCAGTACTTC

clone size: -
D gene: -
V gene: TRBV9
J gene: TRBJ2-7
CDR3 protein: CASSVELKPHEQYF
CDR3 DNA: TGTGCCAGCAGCGTAGAGTTAAAGCCCCACGAGCAGTACTTC

clone size: -
D gene: -
V gene: TRBV3-1/TRBV3-2
J gene: TRBJ1-2
CDR3 protein: CASSQENRGYGYTF
CDR3 DNA: TGTGCCAGCAGCCAAGAGAACCGGGGCTATGGCTACACCTTC

clone size: few
D gene: TRBD1
V gene: TRBV27
J gene: TRBJ1-4
CDR3 protein: CASKKDRAANEKLFF
CDR3 DNA: TGTGCCAGCAAGAAAGACAGGGCGGCTAATGAAAAACTGTTTTTT

clone size: -
D gene: -
V gene: TRBV6-5
J gene: TRBJ1-1
CDR3 protein: CASSNKQGNEAFF
CDR3 DNA: TGTGCCAGCAGTAATAAACAGGGAAACGAAGCTTTCTTT

clone size: -
D gene: TRBD2
V gene: TRBV29-1
J gene: TRBJ2-1
CDR3 protein: CSPVVGTTYNEQFF
CDR3 DNA: TGCAGCCCCGTCGTCGGGACTACCTACAATGAGCAGTTCTTC

clone size: -
D gene: -
V gene: TRBV20-1
J gene: TRBJ2-1
CDR3 protein: CSARTYNEQFF
CDR3 DNA: TGCAGTGCTAGGACTTACAATGAGCAGTTCTTC

clone size: -
D gene: -
V gene: TRBV11-3
J gene: TRBJ2-1
CDR3 protein: CASSLDSPAASSYNEQFF
CDR3 DNA: TGTGCCAGCAGCTTAGATTCCCCGGCGGCAAGCTCCTACAATGAGCAGTTCTTC

clone size: -
D gene: -
V gene: TRBV11-2
J gene: TRBJ2-1
CDR3 protein: CASSLSGGGPIFSYNEQFF
CDR3 DNA: TGTGCCAGCAGCTTATCAGGCGGGGGCCCTATCTTCTCCTACAATGAGCAGTTCTTC

clone size: -
D gene: -
V gene: TRBV7-9
J gene: TRBJ2-7
CDR3 protein: CASSLDSLSYEQYF
CDR3 DNA: TGTGCCAGCAGCTTAGACTCTCTATCCTACGAGCAGTACTTC

clone size: -
D gene: -
V gene: TRBV18
J gene: TRBJ1-1
CDR3 protein: CASSPPKTANTEAFF
CDR3 DNA: TGTGCCAGCTCACCACCTAAGACAGCGAACACTGAAGCTTTCTTT

clone size: -
D gene: -
V gene: TRBV13
J gene: TRBJ2-7
CDR3 protein: CASSLSAATEGQYF
CDR3 DNA: TGTGCCAGCAGCTTATCTGCTGCCACAGAAGGGCAGTACTTC

clone size: -
D gene: -
V gene: TRBV3-1/TRBV3-2
J gene: TRBJ1-1
CDR3 protein: CASSQSVNTEAFF
CDR3 DNA: TGTGCCAGCAGCCAATCGGTGAACACTGAAGCTTTCTTT

clone size: -
D gene: -
V gene: TRBV4-3
J gene: TRBJ1-2
CDR3 protein: CASSQDRAARAYGYTF
CDR3 DNA: TGCGCCAGCAGCCAAGATCGGGCAGCGCGGGCATATGGCTACACCTTC

clone size: -
D gene: -
V gene: TRBV9
J gene: TRBJ2-7
CDR3 protein: CASSVGSVYDEQYF
CDR3 DNA: TGTGCCAGCAGCGTGGGTAGCGTTTACGACGAGCAGTACTTC

clone size: -
D gene: TRBD2
V gene: TRBV7-3
J gene: TRBJ2-7
CDR3 protein: CASSRTSGYEQYF
CDR3 DNA: TGTGCCAGCAGCCGGACTAGCGGCTACGAGCAGTACTTC

clone size: -
D gene: -
V gene: TRBV6-5
J gene: TRBJ1-5
CDR3 protein: CASSSQGLGQPQHF
CDR3 DNA: TGTGCCAGCAGTTCACAGGGTTTGGGTCAGCCCCAGCATTTT

clone size: -
D gene: TRBD1
V gene: TRBV30
J gene: TRBJ1-1
CDR3 protein: CAWTWTNRDRGNTEAFF
CDR3 DNA: TGTGCCTGGACATGGACAAATCGGGACAGAGGGAACACTGAAGCTTTCTTT

clone size: -
D gene: -
V gene: TRBV28
J gene: TRBJ1-3
CDR3 protein: CASSYSRNTIYF
CDR3 DNA: TGTGCCAGCAGTTACAGCCGAAACACCATATATTTT

clone size: -
D gene: TRBD2
V gene: TRBV19
J gene: TRBJ2-7
CDR3 protein: CASRRIGRVARYEQYF
CDR3 DNA: TGTGCCAGTAGGCGCATTGGGAGGGTAGCGCGGTACGAGCAGTACTTC

clone size: -
D gene: TRBD1
V gene: TRBV6-1
J gene: TRBJ1-5
CDR3 protein: CASSEGQGRGQPQHF
CDR3 DNA: TGTGCCAGCAGTGAAGGACAGGGCCGGGGGCAGCCCCAGCATTTT

clone size: -
D gene: TRBD2
V gene: TRBV6-5
J gene: TRBJ2-3
CDR3 protein: CASAKSGGRDTQYF
CDR3 DNA: TGTGCCAGCGCCAAATCGGGGGGTAGGGATACGCAGTATTTT

clone size: -
D gene: TRBD1
V gene: TRBV7-2
J gene: TRBJ1-1
CDR3 protein: CASRGTQGRMNTEAFF
CDR3 DNA: TGTGCCAGCAGGGGGACACAGGGGCGCATGAACACTGAAGCTTTCTTT

clone size: -
D gene: -
V gene: TRBV5-1
J gene: TRBJ1-5
CDR3 protein: CASSLEGGDQPQHF
CDR3 DNA: TGCGCCAGCAGCTTGGAAGGAGGGGATCAGCCCCAGCATTTT

clone size: -
D gene: TRBD2
V gene: TRBV27
J gene: TRBJ2-7
CDR3 protein: CASRLLAGGNEQYF
CDR3 DNA: TGTGCCAGCAGACTACTAGCGGGAGGGAACGAGCAGTACTTC

clone size: -
D gene: -
V gene: TRBV6-5
J gene: TRBJ1-3
CDR3 protein: CASSYSGVSGNTIYF
CDR3 DNA: TGTGCCAGCAGTTACTCAGGGGTCTCTGGAAACACCATATATTTT

clone size: -
D gene: -
V gene: TRBV5-1
J gene: TRBJ1-1
CDR3 protein: CASSLIPGTEAFF
CDR3 DNA: TGCGCCAGCAGCTTGATCCCGGGGACTGAAGCTTTCTTT

clone size: -
D gene: TRBD2
V gene: TRBV7-3
J gene: TRBJ2-1
CDR3 protein: CASSSQPGGTTHEQFF
CDR3 DNA: TGTGCCAGCAGCTCTCAGCCGGGCGGGACTACACATGAGCAGTTCTTC

clone size: -
D gene: TRBD1
V gene: TRBV9
J gene: TRBJ1-1
CDR3 protein: CASTPRDRERNTEAFF
CDR3 DNA: TGTGCCAGCACGCCGCGGGACAGGGAAAGGAACACTGAAGCTTTCTTT

clone size: -
D gene: -
V gene: TRBV14
J gene: TRBJ2-7
CDR3 protein: CASSQGGGSYEQYF
CDR3 DNA: TGTGCCAGCAGCCAAGGAGGGGGCTCCTACGAGCAGTACTTC

clone size: -
D gene: -
V gene: TRBV28
J gene: TRBJ2-6
CDR3 protein: CASRYSGANVLTF
CDR3 DNA: TGTGCCAGCAGGTACTCTGGGGCCAACGTCCTGACTTTC

clone size: -
D gene: TRBD2
V gene: TRBV11-2
J gene: TRBJ2-3
CDR3 protein: CASSLDFITSGFTDTQYF
CDR3 DNA: TGTGCCAGCAGCTTAGATTTTATAACTAGCGGATTCACAGATACGCAGTATTTT

clone size: -
D gene: -
V gene: TRBV27
J gene: TRBJ2-2
CDR3 protein: CASSFGGTAVTGELFF
CDR3 DNA: TGTGCCAGCAGTTTTGGGGGGACAGCGGTCACCGGGGAGCTGTTTTTT

clone size: -
D gene: TRBD1
V gene: TRBV9
J gene: TRBJ1-5
CDR3 protein: CASSGTGKGQPQHF
CDR3 DNA: TGTGCCAGCAGCGGGACAGGGAAGGGTCAGCCCCAGCATTTT

clone size: -
D gene: -
V gene: TRBV30
J gene: TRBJ1-5
CDR3 protein: CAWSVRGAPNQPQHF
CDR3 DNA: TGTGCCTGGAGTGTACGTGGGGCCCCGAATCAGCCCCAGCATTTT

clone size: -
D gene: -
V gene: TRBV11-2
J gene: TRBJ1-6
CDR3 protein: CASSSRTAVVNSPLHF
CDR3 DNA: TGTGCCAGCAGCTCGCGGACAGCGGTCGTTAATTCACCCCTCCACTTT

clone size: -
D gene: TRBD2
V gene: TRBV28
J gene: TRBJ2-7
CDR3 protein: CASRAGGGHEQYF
CDR3 DNA: TGTGCCAGCAGGGCGGGAGGTGGCCACGAGCAGTACTTC

clone size: -
D gene: TRBD1
V gene: TRBV5-1
J gene: TRBJ1-2
CDR3 protein: CASSLNSGGHGYTF
CDR3 DNA: TGCGCCAGCAGCTTGAATTCAGGGGGTCATGGCTACACCTTC

clone size: -
D gene: -
V gene: TRBV6-1
J gene: TRBJ2-3
CDR3 protein: CASSEENGVTDTQYF
CDR3 DNA: TGTGCCAGCAGTGAAGAAAACGGGGTTACAGATACGCAGTATTTT

clone size: -
D gene: TRBD1
V gene: TRBV5-1
J gene: TRBJ2-3
CDR3 protein: CASSPGQGSSDTQYF
CDR3 DNA: TGCGCCAGCAGCCCCGGACAGGGGAGTTCAGATACGCAGTATTTT

clone size: -
D gene: TRBD1
V gene: TRBV5-1
J gene: TRBJ1-2
CDR3 protein: CASSLVRQGADYGYTF
CDR3 DNA: TGCGCCAGCAGCTTGGTCCGACAGGGGGCGGACTATGGCTACACCTTC

clone size: -
D gene: -
V gene: TRBV4-1
J gene: TRBJ2-7
CDR3 protein: CASSQKGALAYEQYF
CDR3 DNA: TGCGCCAGCAGCCAAAAGGGAGCCCTAGCTTACGAGCAGTACTTC

clone size: -
D gene: -
V gene: TRBV27
J gene: TRBJ2-3
CDR3 protein: CASSFNGGTGDTQYF
CDR3 DNA: TGTGCCAGCAGTTTTAACGGGGGTACTGGTGATACGCAGTATTTT

clone size: once
D gene: -
V gene: TRBV4-3
J gene: TRBJ2-5
CDR3 protein: CASSQDLAGARETQYF
CDR3 DNA: TGCGCCAGCAGCCAAGATTTGGCAGGGGCTCGAGAGACCCAGTACTTC

clone size: -
D gene: -
V gene: TRBV19
J gene: TRBJ2-7
CDR3 protein: CASSIDGRTYEQYF
CDR3 DNA: TGTGCCAGTAGTATAGATGGGAGAACCTACGAGCAGTACTTC

clone size: -
D gene: -
V gene: TRBV2
J gene: TRBJ1-4
CDR3 protein: CAIPNAGPTNEKLFF
CDR3 DNA: TGTGCCATCCCAAACGCGGGGCCAACTAATGAAAAACTGTTTTTT

clone size: -
D gene: -
V gene: TRBV2
J gene: TRBJ1-3
CDR3 protein: CASSRQPEGNTIYF
CDR3 DNA: TGTGCCAGCAGTCGACAGCCCGAAGGGAACACCATATATTTT

clone size: -
D gene: TRBD1
V gene: TRBV18
J gene: TRBJ1-2
CDR3 protein: CASTPTTGGAYGYTF
CDR3 DNA: TGTGCCAGCACACCGACGACAGGGGGGGCCTATGGCTACACCTTC

clone size: -
D gene: -
V gene: TRBV5-1
J gene: TRBJ2-7
CDR3 protein: CASSLAASRFSYEQYF
CDR3 DNA: TGCGCCAGCAGCTTGGCCGCGTCGAGATTCTCCTACGAGCAGTACTTC

clone size: -
D gene: TRBD1
V gene: TRBV28
J gene: TRBJ1-3
CDR3 protein: CASSRQGLVSGNTIYF
CDR3 DNA: TGTGCCAGCAGTCGACAGGGACTGGTCTCTGGAAACACCATATATTTT

clone size: few
D gene: TRBD1
V gene: TRBV15
J gene: TRBJ1-5
CDR3 protein: CATSFQGARQPQHF
CDR3 DNA: TGTGCCACCAGCTTCCAGGGGGCGCGTCAGCCCCAGCATTTT

clone size: many
D gene: TRBD1
V gene: TRBV29-1
J gene: TRBJ2-5
CDR3 protein: CSSGQGAETQYF
CDR3 DNA: TGCAGCTCGGGACAGGGGGCAGAGACCCAGTACTTC

clone size: -
D gene: TRBD1
V gene: TRBV11-3
J gene: TRBJ1-5
CDR3 protein: CASSLTQGEDNQPQHF
CDR3 DNA: TGTGCCAGCAGCTTAACACAGGGGGAGGACAATCAGCCCCAGCATTTT

clone size: -
D gene: TRBD1
V gene: TRBV19
J gene: TRBJ1-5
CDR3 protein: CASSTRGTGGYQPQHF
CDR3 DNA: TGTGCCAGTAGTACACGGGGGACAGGGGGCTATCAGCCCCAGCATTTT

clone size: -
D gene: TRBD2
V gene: TRBV10-3
J gene: TRBJ2-3
CDR3 protein: CAIKREGITDTQYF
CDR3 DNA: TGTGCCATCAAGAGGGAGGGCATAACAGATACGCAGTATTTT

clone size: -
D gene: TRBD1
V gene: TRBV3-1/TRBV3-2
J gene: TRBJ2-4
CDR3 protein: CASSLGQGKNIQYF
CDR3 DNA: TGTGCCAGCAGCCTGGGACAGGGGAAAAACATTCAGTACTTC

clone size: -
D gene: -
V gene: TRBV5-5
J gene: TRBJ1-2
CDR3 protein: CASSLRGTDYNYGYTF
CDR3 DNA: TGTGCCAGCAGCTTGAGAGGGACGGACTATAACTATGGCTACACCTTC